The source of this TCR beta chain is a study of T cells in Graves' hyperthyroidism and ophthalmopathy. RNA transcripts were the template for amplifying TCR beta CDR3 regions. HTBI primers were used for first-round RT-PCR of the TCR CDR3. One entry per CDR3 protein results from TCRdb running MiXCR on the multiplex PCR reads. The table records under 450,000 distinct CDR3 sequences, more than 15% of them present only once. This clonotype was detected ten times or more. Its cognate antigen is unknown. The V end was cut by 1 base, the J end by 6 bases, with 10 bases between. The CDR3 spans 13 residues. Germline assignment: CDR1 SEHNR and CDR2 FQNEAQ (reference sequence). Patients were excluded for uncontrolled infection, other autoimmune disease, pregnancy or lactation. Whole-study results and caveats: Most clonotypes that expanded in the thyroid above 0.001 also showed up in blood. Ophthalmopathy prediction by the model preceded onset by a median about 6.8 months.

This TCR was sampled from a woman under 30 with Graves' hyperthyroidism. The sample taken for sequencing was blood. The genes are TRBV7-9 and TRBJ2-7; no definite D call. CDR3 coding DNA: TGTGCCAGCAGCTTAGAAGAGTTGGGCGAGCAGTACTTC. Amino acids: CASSLEELGEQYF.